Sequencing of this T cell receptor beta chain was carried out in a study of identical twins. Findings and caveats of the study: Invariant T cells like MAIT and iNKT could partly confound the zero-insertion analyses. Excess low generation probability was seen in twin-shared out-of-frame alpha sequences.

At least ten counts were recorded for this clonotype. The target antigen is unknown. TCRdb re-called the 5' RACE reads with MiXCR, one entry per CDR3 protein. The sample lists a few hundred thousand distinct CDR3 sequences, 9% to 15% occurring once. The CDR3 covers 16 residues. From germline, CDR1 is SGHVS and CDR2 FQNEAQ. V shed 5 bases, J shed 5 bases, and the junction held 11 bases outside the gene matches. Another study also made use of these data, one on yellow fever vaccine responses in identical twins.

The receptor was isolated from a woman under 30 in good health. The sample consisted of CD8+ T cells sorted from blood. This chain connects TRBV7-8 to TRBJ1-2; 10 bases fit TRBD1. Here the CDR3 reads CASSPRDRGRQYGYTF. The CDR3 bases are TGTGCCAGCAGCCCCCGGGACAGGGGACGACAATATGGCTACACCTTC.